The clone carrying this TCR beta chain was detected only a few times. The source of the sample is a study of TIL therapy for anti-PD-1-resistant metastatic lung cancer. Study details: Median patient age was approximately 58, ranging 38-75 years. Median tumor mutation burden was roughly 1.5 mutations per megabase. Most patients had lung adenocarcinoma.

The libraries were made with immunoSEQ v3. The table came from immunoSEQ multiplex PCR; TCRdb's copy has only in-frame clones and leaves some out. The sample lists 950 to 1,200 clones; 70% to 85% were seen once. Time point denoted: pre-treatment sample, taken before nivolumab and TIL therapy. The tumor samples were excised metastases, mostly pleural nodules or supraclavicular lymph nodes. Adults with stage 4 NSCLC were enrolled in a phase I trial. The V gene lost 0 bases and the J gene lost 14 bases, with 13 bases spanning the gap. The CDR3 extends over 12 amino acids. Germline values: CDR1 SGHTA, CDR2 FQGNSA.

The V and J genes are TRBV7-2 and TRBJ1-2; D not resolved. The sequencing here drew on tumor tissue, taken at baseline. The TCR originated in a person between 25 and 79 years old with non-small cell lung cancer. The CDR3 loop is CASSLAPRVRTF. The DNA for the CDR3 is TGTGCCAGCAGCTTAGCGCCTAGGGTGAGAACCTTC.